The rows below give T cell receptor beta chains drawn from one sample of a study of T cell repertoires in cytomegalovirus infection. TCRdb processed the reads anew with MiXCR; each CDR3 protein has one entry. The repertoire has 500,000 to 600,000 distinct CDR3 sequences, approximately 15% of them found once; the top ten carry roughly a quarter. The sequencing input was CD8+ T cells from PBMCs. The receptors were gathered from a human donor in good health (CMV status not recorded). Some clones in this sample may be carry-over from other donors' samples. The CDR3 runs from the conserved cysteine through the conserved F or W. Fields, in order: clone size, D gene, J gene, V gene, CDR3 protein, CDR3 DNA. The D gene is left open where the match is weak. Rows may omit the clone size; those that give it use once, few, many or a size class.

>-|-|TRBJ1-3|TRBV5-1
CASNYRTTGNTIYF
TGCGCCAGCAACTATCGGACAACTGGAAACACCATATATTTT
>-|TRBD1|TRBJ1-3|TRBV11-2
CASERGHGNTIYF
TGTGCCAGCGAAAGGGGGCACGGAAACACCATATATTTT
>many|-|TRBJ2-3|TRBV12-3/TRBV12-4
CASRDVWARGTDTQYF
TGTGCCAGCAGGGATGTTTGGGCACGAGGCACAGATACGCAGTATTTT
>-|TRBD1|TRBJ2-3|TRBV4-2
CASSQDRRQGANTQYF
TGTGCCAGCAGCCAAGATAGGAGACAGGGGGCAAATACGCAGTATTTT
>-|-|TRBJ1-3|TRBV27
CASSQGGLTGNTIYF
TGTGCCAGCAGTCAGGGAGGACTCACTGGAAACACCATATATTTT
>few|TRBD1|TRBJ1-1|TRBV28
CASSWTGRRTEAFF
TGTGCCAGCAGTTGGACAGGGCGTAGGACTGAAGCTTTCTTT
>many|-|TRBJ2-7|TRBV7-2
CASSERGYEQYF
TGTGCCAGCAGCGAGAGGGGCTACGAGCAGTACTTC
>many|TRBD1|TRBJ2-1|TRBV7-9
CASSKEVGTGLFF
TGTGCCAGCAGCAAAGAGGTCGGGACAGGGTTGTTCTTC
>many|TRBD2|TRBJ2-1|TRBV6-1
CASRTTSGSSQGEQFF
TGTGCCAGCCGTACTACTAGCGGGAGCTCCCAGGGTGAGCAGTTCTTC
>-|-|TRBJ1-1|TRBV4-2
CASSQAATARNTEAFF
TGTGCCAGCAGCCAAGCTGCGACGGCAAGAAACACTGAAGCTTTCTTT
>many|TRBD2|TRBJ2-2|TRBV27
CASSLLLGLAGGDNTGELFF
TGTGCCAGCAGTTTATTACTGGGACTAGCGGGGGGGGACAACACCGGGGAGCTGTTTTTT
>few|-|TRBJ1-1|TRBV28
CASSDTTRDLNTEAFF
TGTGCCAGCAGCGATACTACGCGGGACCTTAACACTGAAGCTTTCTTT
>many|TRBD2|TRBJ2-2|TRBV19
CASTLARTSGTRELFF
TGTGCCAGTACCCTCGCGAGGACTAGCGGGACCCGGGAGCTGTTTTTT
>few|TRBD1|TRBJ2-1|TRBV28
CASSLKARTGPLGEQFF
TGTGCCAGCAGTTTGAAGGCCAGGACAGGCCCTTTGGGAGAGCAGTTCTTC
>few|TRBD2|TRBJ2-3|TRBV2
CASSEAPGLAVSADTQYF
TGTGCCAGCAGTGAAGCCCCGGGACTAGCGGTCTCGGCAGATACGCAGTATTTT
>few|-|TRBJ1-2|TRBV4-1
CASSQETADYGYTF
TGCGCCAGCAGCCAAGAGACGGCTGACTATGGCTACACCTTC
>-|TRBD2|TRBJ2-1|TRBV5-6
CASIVLADYNEQFF
TGTGCCAGCATCGTACTAGCGGATTACAATGAGCAGTTCTTC
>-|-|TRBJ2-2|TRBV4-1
CASSQGQRRGYDTGELFF
TGCGCCAGCAGCCAAGGCCAAAGGAGGGGATACGACACCGGGGAGCTGTTTTTT
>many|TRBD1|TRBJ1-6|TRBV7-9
CASSAKWGDRGSKDNSPLHF
TGTGCCAGCAGCGCCAAGTGGGGGGACAGGGGAAGTAAAGATAATTCACCCCTCCACTTT
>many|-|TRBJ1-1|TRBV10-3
CAISEPAWTEAFF
TGTGCCATCAGTGAGCCGGCGTGGACTGAAGCTTTCTTT
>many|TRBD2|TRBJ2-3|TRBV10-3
CAISVSGGGSTDTQYF
TGTGCCATCAGTGTATCGGGCGGGGGTAGCACAGATACGCAGTATTTT
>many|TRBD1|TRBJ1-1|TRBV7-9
CASSPTGTENTEAFF
TGTGCCAGCAGCCCAACCGGGACAGAGAACACTGAAGCTTTCTTT
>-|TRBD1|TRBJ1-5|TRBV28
CASSLILTGVSNQPQHF
TGTGCCAGCAGTCTAATATTAACAGGGGTCTCTAATCAGCCCCAGCATTTT
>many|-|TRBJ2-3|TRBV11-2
CASSLNSGTDTQYF
TGTGCCAGCAGCTTAAACTCGGGCACAGATACGCAGTATTTT
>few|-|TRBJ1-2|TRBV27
CASSLTAGGGYTF
TGTGCCAGCAGTCTGACGGCCGGGGGTGGCTACACCTTC
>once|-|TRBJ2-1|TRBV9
CASSVEGPGPYNEQFF
TGTGCCAGCAGCGTAGAGGGGCCAGGGCCATACAATGAGCAGTTCTTC
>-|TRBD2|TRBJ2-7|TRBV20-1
CSARGGISYEQYF
TGCAGTGCTAGGGGGGGGATCTCCTACGAGCAGTACTTC
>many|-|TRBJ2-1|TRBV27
CASSGGGVTFGTLHNEQFF
TGTGCCAGCAGTGGGGGGGGGGTGACTTTCGGGACACTTCACAATGAGCAGTTCTTC
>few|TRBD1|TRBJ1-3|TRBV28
CASRRDSTYSGNTIYF
TGTGCCAGCAGACGGGACAGCACGTACTCTGGAAACACCATATATTTT
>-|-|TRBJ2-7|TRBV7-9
CASSITLDSSYEQYF
TGTGCCAGCAGCATAACACTGGACAGCTCCTACGAGCAGTACTTC
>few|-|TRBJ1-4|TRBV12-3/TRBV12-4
CATTNPGRHEKLFF
TGTGCCACCACTAATCCGGGACGGCATGAAAAACTGTTTTTT
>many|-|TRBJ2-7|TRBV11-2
CASRPWRGPSSYEQYF
TGTGCCAGCAGACCCTGGCGGGGGCCCAGCTCCTACGAGCAGTACTTC
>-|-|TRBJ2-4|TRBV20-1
CSARGEAKNIQYF
TGCAGTGCTAGAGGCGAAGCCAAAAACATTCAGTACTTC
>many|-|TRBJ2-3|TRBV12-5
CASGLDGYSTDTQYF
TGTGCTAGTGGTTTAGACGGCTATAGCACAGATACGCAGTATTTT
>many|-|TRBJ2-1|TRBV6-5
CASSYSRSNEQFF
TGTGCCAGCAGTTACTCGAGAAGCAATGAGCAGTTCTTC
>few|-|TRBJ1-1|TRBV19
CATLDWGTEAFF
TGTGCCACCCTCGACTGGGGGACTGAAGCTTTCTTT
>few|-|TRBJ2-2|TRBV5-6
CASSLVSTGELFF
TGTGCCAGCAGCTTGGTTTCCACCGGGGAGCTGTTTTTT
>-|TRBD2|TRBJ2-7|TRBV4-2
CASSQETSGRLGYEQYF
TGTGCCAGCAGCCAAGAGACTAGCGGGAGGCTTGGCTACGAGCAGTACTTC
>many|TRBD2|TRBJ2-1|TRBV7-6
CASSLARAGPYNEQFF
TGTGCCAGCAGCTTAGCACGAGCGGGACCCTACAATGAGCAGTTCTTC
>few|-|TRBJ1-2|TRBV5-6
CASSLLRGRVESGYTF
TGTGCCAGCAGCCTGTTGCGGGGGCGAGTTGAGAGTGGCTACACCTTC
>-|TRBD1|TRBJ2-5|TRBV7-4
CASTPPTGGRETQYF
TGTGCCAGCACCCCCCCGACAGGGGGTAGAGAGACCCAGTACTTC
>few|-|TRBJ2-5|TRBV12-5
CASGLGGGETQYF
TGTGCTAGTGGTTTGGGAGGAGGAGAGACCCAGTACTTC
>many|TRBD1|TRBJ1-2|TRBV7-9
CASSRDRGLYGYTF
TGTGCCAGCAGCCGGGACAGGGGACTCTATGGCTACACCTTC
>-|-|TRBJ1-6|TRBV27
CASSLSPPSREQPLHF
TGTGCCAGCAGTTTATCTCCCCCGTCGCGGGAACAACCCCTCCACTTT
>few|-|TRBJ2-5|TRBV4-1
CASSQKLARGETQYF
TGCGCCAGCAGCCAAAAGTTGGCTCGGGGAGAGACCCAGTACTTC
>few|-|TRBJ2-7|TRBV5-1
CASSGGTNYYEQYF
TGCGCCAGCAGCGGAGGCACAAACTACTACGAGCAGTACTTC
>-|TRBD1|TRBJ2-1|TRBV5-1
CASSSPDRVRYNEQFF
TGCGCCAGCAGCTCGCCCGACAGGGTGCGATACAATGAGCAGTTCTTC
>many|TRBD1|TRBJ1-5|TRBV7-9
CASSSPGQNQPQHF
TGTGCCAGCAGCTCGCCGGGACAGAATCAGCCCCAGCATTTT
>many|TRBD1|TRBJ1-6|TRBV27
CASSLIGAGQAYSPLHF
TGTGCCAGCAGTTTAATAGGTGCGGGACAGGCGTATTCACCCCTCCACTTT
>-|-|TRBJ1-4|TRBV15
CATSSENEKLFF
TGTGCCACCAGCAGCGAGAATGAAAAACTGTTTTTT
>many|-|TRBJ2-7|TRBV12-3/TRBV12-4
CASGDFIYEQYF
TGTGCCAGTGGGGACTTTATCTACGAGCAGTACTTC
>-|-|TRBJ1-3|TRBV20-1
CSARDLQGRDTIYF
TGCAGTGCTAGAGATCTGCAGGGTCGAGACACCATATATTTT
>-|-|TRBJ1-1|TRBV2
CASKGGWQVNTEAFF
TGTGCCAGCAAAGGCGGCTGGCAGGTGAACACTGAAGCTTTCTTT
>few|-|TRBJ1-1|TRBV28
CASTLRVRDQEAFF
TGTGCCAGCACCCTAAGGGTTAGGGACCAGGAGGCTTTCTTT
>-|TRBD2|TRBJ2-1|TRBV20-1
CSARDWRTSAYNVQFF
TGCAGTGCTAGAGATTGGAGAACTAGCGCTTACAATGTGCAGTTCTTC
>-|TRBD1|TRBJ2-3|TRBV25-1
CASSELYDRVTDTQYF
TGTGCCAGCAGTGAATTATATGACAGGGTCACAGATACGCAGTATTTT
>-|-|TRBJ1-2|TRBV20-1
CSASTPQAPYGYTF
TGCAGTGCTAGTACCCCCCAGGCCCCCTATGGCTACACCTTC
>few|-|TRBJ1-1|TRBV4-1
CASSQYWPGPEAFF
TGCGCCAGCAGCCAGTATTGGCCGGGCCCTGAAGCTTTCTTT